The clone carrying this TCR beta chain was seen a handful of times. The antigen remains undetermined. This entry is derived from a study of T cell repertoires in cytomegalovirus infection. TCRdb recomputed calls from the reads with MiXCR, one row per CDR3 protein. The sample consists of around 800,000 distinct CDR3 sequences, 32% of them appearing once. V lost 6 bases and J lost 6; bases outside the gene matches: 7. CDR3 length: 13 amino acids. Germline assignment: CDR1 MNHEY and CDR2 SMNVEV (reference sequence). The chain links TRBV27 to TRBJ1-2; 7 nucleotides match TRBD1. Sequenced here: cultured CD8+ T cells from PBMCs, sampled from culture after CMV antigen stimulation. The clonotype comes from a human donor in good health (CMV status not recorded). Some clones in this sample may be carry-over from other donors' samples. CDR3 coding DNA: TGTGCCAGCAGGAACAGGGGTATTGATGGCTACACCTTC. Translated, it gives CASRNRGIDGYTF.